The source of this T cell receptor (beta chain) is a study of cytomegalovirus exposure and HLA in healthy donors. These donors, healthy bone marrow donors, were studied. Comment on this clone: The antigen is unknown.

The PCR made use of 60 Vbeta and 13 Jbeta primers. The repertoire was sequenced with immunoSEQ multiplex PCR; TCRdb's copy has only in-frame clones and lacks some. Across 35,000 to 45,000 clones, the top ten clones capture roughly 7.3% of the sample. Unmatched junction bases numbered 2, after V lost 3 bases and J lost 0 bases. CDR3 size: 14 residues. Germline CDR1 KGHSH, CDR2 LQKENI. Study outcomes and limitations: Immune exposure information available was restricted to CMV serostatus. Being indistinguishable, some V segments were excluded, TRBV6-2 and TRBV6-3 among them. Previously analyzed data showed that most TCR beta V segments were productive at a frequency of about 87% or about 30%.

This TCR came from a male donor in good health and CMV-seronegative. Sample: PBMCs. This chain connects TRBV18 to TRBJ2-7; 7 nucleotides match TRBD2. The chain's CDR3 is CASSPLADSYEQYF. CDR3 nucleotides: TGTGCCAGCTCACCTCTAGCGGACTCCTACGAGCAGTACTTC.